Each of the 20 T cell receptor beta chains below was sequenced from the same sample in a study of neurological immune-mediated disorders. TCRdb re-analysed the 5' RACE reads in MiXCR, keeping a single row per CDR3 protein. This table has tens of thousands of distinct CDR3 sequences, around 10% appearing once. Sequencing was carried out using PBMCs. These receptor sequences come from a woman aged 40-49 years with HTLV-1-associated myelopathy (HAM/TSP).

The sample holds many counts of this clonotype. J is TRBJ2-4 and V is TRBV9, with D possibly called TRBD1 or TRBD2 (5 bases each). Between the trimmed V and J ends, which lost 0 bases and 8 bases, there was a span of 12 bases. Germline V gene lookup returns CDR1 SGDLS and CDR2 YYNGEE. This CDR3 region has 14 residues. The CDR3 sequence: CASSVAGGADIQYF. CDR3 in DNA: TGTGCCAGCAGCGTAGCTGGGGGAGCGGACATTCAGTACTTC.

The chain links TRBV7-7 to TRBJ2-2; D is undetermined. V was cut by 5 bases and J by 6 bases, with 10 bases left in between. Germline V gives CDR1 SSHAT, CDR2 FNYEAQ (reference sequence). This CDR3 has 13 amino acids. The CDR3 nucleotides read TGTGCCAGCAGCCCCAACTTCGCCGGGGAGCTGTTTTTT. Translation gives CASSPNFAGELFF.

This clonotype showed up many times. This sequence joins TRBV7-2 and TRBJ2-5; TRBD2 aligns across 7 bases. The CDR3 is 15 amino acids. V lost 5 bases, J lost 5 bases, and 11 bases stayed unmatched. Looked up from germline, CDR1 is SGHTA and CDR2 is FQGNSA. CDR3 sequence: CASSLQRGETETQYF. CDR3 coding DNA: TGTGCCAGCAGCCTCCAACGGGGGGAAACGGAGACCCAGTACTTC.

DNA for the CDR3: TGTGCCAGCAGTGAAGCGGGTCAGCCCCAGCATTTT. This gives the protein CASSEAGQPQHF. The V gene is TRBV2, the J gene TRBJ1-5; D is unclear. Trimming removed 0 bases from V and 6 bases from J, with 3 bases in between. This CDR3 has 12 amino acids. CDR1 and CDR2 (germline): SNHLY, FYNNEI.

This clonotype came up many times. The chain combines TRBV4-3 with TRBJ1-5; D is undetermined. This CDR3 spans 13 amino acids. Between the trimmed V and J ends, which lost 3 bases and 2 bases, there was a span of 5 bases. The V gene's germline CDR1 is LGHNA and CDR2 YSLEER. CDR3 in DNA: TGCGCCAGCAGCCAGAGTCGCAATCAGCCCCAGCATTTT. This translates into CASSQSRNQPQHF.

This clonotype was recorded at least ten times. The chain links TRBV12-3 or TRBV12-4 to TRBJ2-7; D is undetermined. Trimming pared 1 base from V and 6 bases from J, leaving 10 bases between. The CDR3 loop spans 13 amino acids. CDR3 nucleotides: TGTGCCAGCAGTTTAGGTCACCTTCTCGAGCAGTACTTC. Its protein is CASSLGHLLEQYF.

The sample holds many counts of this clonotype. In DNA, the CDR3 is TGTGCCAGCAGCCTGGGGGGGGAAGAGCAGTTCTTC. Protein product: CASSLGGEEQFF. This chain uses TRBV9 with TRBJ2-1, with 7 bases lining up with TRBD2. Germline lookup yields CDR1 SGDLS and CDR2 YYNGEE. V lost 4 bases and J lost 10; bases outside the gene matches: 5. The CDR3 length is 12 residues. The entire variable domain, with the rest obtained from reference TRBV9 and TRBJ2-1, is as follows: DSGVTQTPKHLITATGQRVTLRCSPRSGDLSVYWYQQSLDQGLQFLIQYYNGEERAKGNILERFSAQQFPDLHSELNLSSLELGDSALYFCASSLGGEEQFFGPGTRLTVL.

This clonotype was found many times. The junction departs from the called germline gene at one end, perhaps through a read error. The rearrangement uses TRBV7-9 and TRBJ2-1, with D tentatively TRBD1 or TRBD2 (5 bases each). Germline CDR1 and CDR2: SEHNR and FQNEAQ (reference sequence). The CDR3 sequence is 15 residues long. This chain's CDR3 is CVSSFEGPHYNEQFF. For the CDR3, the DNA is TGTGTCAGCAGCTTTGAGGGGCCCCACTACAATGAGCAGTTCTTC. Variable domain in full (rest from reference TRBV7-9 and TRBJ2-1): DTGVSQNPRHKITKRGQNVTFRCDPISEHNRLYWYRQTLGQGPEFLTYFQNEAQLEKSRLLSDRFSAERPKGSFSTLEIQRTEQGDSAMYLCVSSFEGPHYNEQFFGPGTRLTVL.

This clonotype has a count of ten or more. V is TRBV11-3 and J is TRBJ2-1, with 9 bases identical to TRBD1. The CDR3 is made up of 14 amino acids. The germline gives CDR1 SGHNT, CDR2 YENEEA. Trimming took 3 bases from V and 6 from J; bases not matched to a gene: 3. The CDR3: CASSLEDRGNEQFF. The DNA of the CDR3 is TGTGCCAGCAGCTTGGAGGACAGGGGCAATGAGCAGTTCTTC. Based on the CDR3 plus reference TRBV11-3 and TRBJ2-1, the full variable domain is EAGVVQSPRYKIIEKKQPVAFWCNPISGHNTLYWYLQNLGQGPELLIRYENEEAVDDSQLPKDRFSAERLKGVDSTLKIQPAELGDSAVYLCASSLEDRGNEQFFGPGTRLTVL.

This clonotype was recorded at least ten times. The chain combines TRBV12-5 with TRBJ2-2, with TRBD1 as a possible D gene (5 bases). This CDR3 has 16 amino acids. Looked up from germline, CDR1 is LGHNT and CDR2 is FRNRAP. The V end lost 0 bases, the J end lost 5 bases, and 13 bases lay between the germline ends. This chain's CDR3 is CASGLVVRQLTGELFF. CDR3 nucleotides: TGTGCTAGTGGTTTGGTAGTAAGACAGCTAACCGGGGAGCTGTTTTTT.

This clonotype was observed at least ten times. This chain links TRBV7-2 with TRBJ1-1; D is unclear. V lost 7 bases and J lost 0, with 9 bases in between. The germline V gene encodes CDR1 SGHTA and CDR2 FQGNSA. This CDR3 is built from 13 residues. CDR3 residues: CASNPQMNTEAFF. In nucleotides, the CDR3 is TGTGCCAGCAACCCACAGATGAACACTGAAGCTTTCTTT.

In its sample, this clonotype was seen many times. The chain is built from TRBV5-1 and TRBJ2-3; 9 positions agree with TRBD1. V shed 4 bases, J shed 4 bases, and the junction held 7 bases outside the gene matches. Germline-derived CDR1 and CDR2 are SGHRS and YFSETQ. The CDR3 runs to 15 residues. This CDR3 is CASSKQGAGADTQYF. The CDR3 DNA reads TGCGCCAGCAGCAAACAGGGGGCTGGGGCAGATACGCAGTATTTT.

This clonotype was picked up many times. V and J are TRBV4-1 and TRBJ2-7, with TRBD2 as a possible D gene (6 bases). Germline V lookup: CDR1 MGHRA, CDR2 YSYEKL. Trimming cost V 4 bases and J 2 bases, with 15 bases left between them. The CDR3 totals 15 residues. This CDR3 is CASSLFDASAYEQYF. In DNA form, the CDR3 reads TGCGCCAGCAGCCTCTTTGATGCTAGCGCCTACGAGCAGTACTTC.

This chain joins TRBV28 and TRBJ1-1; TRBD1 aligns across 8 bases. The CDR3 is made up of 13 amino acids. The germline gives CDR1 MDHEN, CDR2 SYDVKM. V was clipped by 7 bases and J by 11 bases; unmatched bases: 12. CDR3 DNA sequence: TGTGCCAGCAATTTTGGACAGGGAATTGACGCTTTCTTT. Amino acid sequence: CASNFGQGIDAFF.

The rearrangement joins TRBV15 to TRBJ1-2; D possibly corresponds to TRBD1 (6 bases). The CDR3 runs to 15 residues. Deletions cut 0 bases from V and 7 bases from J, with 15 bases between. Germline V CDR1 and CDR2: LNHNV, YYDKDF (reference sequence). The CDR3 DNA is TGTGCCACCAGCAGAGACTCGGGGGGCTTGCGTGGCTACACCTTC. Its protein is CATSRDSGGLRGYTF.

This clonotype has at least ten counts. The J gene is TRBJ1-2, the V gene TRBV5-1; 12 bases fit TRBD1. The CDR3 runs 16 residues. Germline CDR1 and CDR2: SGHRS and YFSETQ. J was trimmed by 4 bases and V by 0 bases; bases with no gene match: 4. The CDR3 here is CASSLDGTGGTYGYTF. The CDR3 nucleotides read TGCGCCAGCAGCTTGGATGGGACAGGGGGCACCTATGGCTACACCTTC.

In its sample, this clonotype was seen many times. The chain couples TRBV20-1 to TRBJ2-7; TRBD2 might be the D (5 bases). Germline lookup yields CDR1 DFQATT and CDR2 SNEGSKA (reference sequence). This CDR3 spans 14 amino acids. V lost 0 bases to trimming and J lost 2 bases, with 11 bases between them. CDR3 protein: CSARDRTGAYEQYF. The CDR3 bases are TGCAGTGCTAGAGATCGAACCGGGGCCTACGAGCAGTACTTC.

This clonotype was counted many times. This rearrangement joins TRBV5-1 to TRBJ1-1; TRBD1 matches at 9 bases. There are 14 residues in the CDR3. CDR1 and CDR2 from the germline V gene are SGHRS and YFSETQ. The V segment lost 3 bases and the J segment 4 bases; nucleotides outside the gene matches: 4. The CDR3 coding sequence is TGCGCCAGCAGCTGGACAGGGGCCTCCACTGAAGCTTTCTTT. Translated, it gives CASSWTGASTEAFF.

The table lists this clonotype with many counts. The chain uses TRBV9 and TRBJ2-6; the D is unclear. Germline values: CDR1 SGDLS, CDR2 YYNGEE. Trimming pared 2 bases from V and 4 bases from J, leaving 10 bases between. This CDR3 comprises 15 residues. The CDR3 DNA reads TGTGCCAGCAGCGTCGGGTCTGCCGGGGCCAACGTCCTGACTTTC. Translating gives CASSVGSAGANVLTF. The complete variable domain, with remaining parts taken from reference TRBV9 and TRBJ2-6, reads DSGVTQTPKHLITATGQRVTLRCSPRSGDLSVYWYQQSLDQGLQFLIQYYNGEERAKGNILERFSAQQFPDLHSELNLSSLELGDSALYFCASSVGSAGANVLTFGAGSRLTVL.

In its sample, this clonotype was seen many times. The genes are TRBV3-1 and TRBJ2-7; 7 bases align to TRBD2. Germline values: CDR1 LGHDT, CDR2 YNNKEL (reference sequence). This CDR3 comprises 14 residues. J gave up 4 bases and V 3 bases, and 6 bases lay outside the gene matches. Here the CDR3 reads CASSQRAGPYEQYF. The CDR3 nucleotides read TGTGCCAGCAGCCAGAGAGCGGGACCTTACGAGCAGTACTTC.